This T cell receptor beta chain was retrieved from a study of regulatory T cells in long-lasting Graves disease. General study findings and limits: A greater number of public clonotypes (more than 2,500) was shared by persistent patients than by new patients (around 970).

Construction of TCR beta libraries relied on iRepertoire HTBI primers and on Arm-PCR targeting CDR3 regions. TCRdb re-called the multiplex PCR reads with MiXCR, one entry per CDR3 protein. The sample lists about 620,000 distinct CDR3 sequences, roughly 16% seen once, with about 20% in the top ten. Sample time point: newly diagnosed GD, antithyroid drugs for less than 3 months. The TCR library was made from RNA that had been extracted from PBMCs in TRIzol. This clonotype was seen repeatedly, ten times or more. What it binds is not known. The V gene lost 1 base and the J gene lost 13 bases, with 17 bases spanning the gap. Per germline, CDR1 SEHNR and CDR2 FQNEAQ (reference sequence). This CDR3 is built from 14 residues. The same sample was also used in a study of T cells in Graves' hyperthyroidism and ophthalmopathy. That report adds: Blood samples included most of the expanded thyroid clonotypes exceeding 0.001.

The sequence was collected from a woman aged 25 to 39 with Graves disease. The rearrangement links TRBV7-9 to TRBJ2-1; D might be TRBD2 (7 bases). Sequencing used peripheral blood mononuclear cells (PBMCs), obtained at new diagnosis, from a patient treated with antithyroid drugs. For the CDR3, the DNA is TGTGCCAGCAGCTTAGGAGGAGGGGGACTACTACAGTTCTTC. It encodes CASSLGGGGLLQFF.